The TCR beta chain under discussion was sequenced for a study of memory CD4+ T cells and cytomegalovirus serostatus (dated by TCRdb to the late 2010s). In the study overall: The 33 healthy Belgian adults in the cohort included 9 who were CMV seropositive and some 25 who were CMV seronegative. CD4+ memory TCRbeta repertoires of a Belgian cohort with known cytomegalovirus serostatus were sequenced in order to replicate a published TCR-based CMV serostatus classifier. Here is what the overall study found, with its caveats: Results were interpreted as suggesting that the CMV-associated TCR signature is largely present in the CD4+ memory repertoire. CMV serostatus prediction reached a median bootstrapped AUC of roughly 0.95 with the original framework and over 0.8 with a US-trained random forest. Among the 150 to 200 previously reported CMV-associated TCRbeta sequences, 67 showed up in the CD4+ memory repertoires, with each one found in between one and five individuals. On the Belgian cohort, the classifier based on the original framework reached a median bootstrapped AUC of about 0.96, with a 95% CI of 0.76-1.00. Only CD4+CD45RO+ memory cells were sequenced, in contrast to the original study, in which naive and memory CD4+ and CD8+ populations were covered.

A FACSAria II was used to sort memory CD4+ T cells, defined as single viable CD3+CD4+CD8-CD45RO+ cells. CMV serostatus was assessed using a Roche Elecsys assay, by which serum IgG against CMV pp150, pp28, p38 and p52 was detected. After thawing, total CD4+ T cells were enriched by positive selection with CD4 magnetic microbeads. The samples came from a separate study whose specific focus was interrogating the CD4+ T cell memory repertoire. Following standard operating procedures, peripheral blood mononuclear cells were isolated and cryopreserved, while serum was kept at -80 degrees C. CD3-PerCP (BW264/56), CD4-APC (RPA-T4), CD45RO-PE (UCHT1) and CD8-Pacific Orange (3B5) antibodies were used for staining, and non-viable cells were excluded with Sytox blue. Genomic DNA was extracted from sorted cells with the Quick-DNA Microprep Kit. Amplification of TCRbeta DNA was done with the immunoSEQ hsTCRbeta kit, following the protocol from the manufacturer. An Illumina MiSeq instrument was used to sequence the TCRbeta libraries. The source study handled its data this way. After out-of-frame sequences were removed, 2.4 million or so distinct TCRbeta sequences remained, averaging about 67,000 per individual. Each individual was scored using the number of 164 previously reported CMV-associated TCRbeta sequences that the individual carried and the total number of productive distinct TCRbeta sequences. A beta-binomial model was reimplemented in Python, and scikit-learn random forests with default parameters were trained on data from the US cohort. Classifier performance on the Belgian cohort was summarized as median AUC with percentile confidence intervals calculated over 10,000 bootstrap iterations. The table was pulled from immuneACCESS by TCRdb, which kept in-frame rearrangements only. Such tables lose some clones; where checked, under half of the loss comes from unresolved V genes, and the rest has no known cause. The D gene and trimming were derived from the DNA, and the V and J assignments and clone size from that table. The sample profile shows around 62,000 clones; around 76% of them were found once. The top ten clones comprise around 4.5% of the sample.

According to the germline V gene, CDR1 reads SGHRS and CDR2 reads YFSETQ. The CDR3 contains 14 residues, cysteine and phenylalanine counted. The retained sequence is limited to the CDR3, 42 bases, with the frame set at the first base. V ends up 4 bases short and J 4 bases short, with an unmatched junction base count of 7. This clone showed up just once. Its antigen is currently not known. No much larger clonotype is one base removed from it; base qualities were not supplied. Sample: memory CD4+ T cells from blood. This clonotype originated in an adult in good health and CMV-seropositive. This chain joins TRBV5-1 to TRBJ2-7; 8 central nucleotides agree with TRBD1. The CDR3 protein: CASSAKGTGYEQYF. The nucleotides read TGCGCCAGCAGCGCGAAGGGGACAGGTTACGAGCAGTACTTC.